This T cell receptor (beta chain) derives from a study of T cell responses to AZD1222 COVID-19 vaccine. Study-wide results and limits: Following two doses of AZD1222, Spike-specific TCR breadth and depth rose. Without day 14 samples, only post-peak T cell repertoires were studied. White British ancestry dominated among donors, who included more females, and clonal diversity was possibly underestimated.

The protocol was immunoSEQ multiplex PCR, while the TCRdb copy is restricted to in-frame clones and leaves out a portion. The sample holds approximately 130,000 clones; roughly 90% are singletons and the top ten take 0.9% to 1.2%. CDR1 is LNHDA and CDR2 is SQIVND in the germline V gene (reference sequence). The length of the CDR3 is 12 residues. V was clipped by 5 bases and J by 4 bases, with 8 bases between them. A note on this clone: Its antigen is undetermined.

The receptor's source is an adult in good health. The gene calls are TRBV19 and TRBJ1-2; D gene uncertain. The sample consisted of peripheral blood, taken on day 0 of AZD1222 vaccination. DNA for the CDR3: TGTGCCAGTAGTGGCCGGCTCTATGGCTACACCTTC. It codes for CASSGRLYGYTF.